The clone carrying this TCR beta chain was picked up a small number of times. The antigen remains unidentified. Ophthalmopathy patients had moderate-to-severe active disease, CAS ≥3, NOSPECS ≥4, and disease duration under 3 months. Amplification targeted TCR beta CDR3 regions from RNA transcripts. The HTBI primer set drove a first-round RT-PCR of the TCR CDR3. TCRdb passed the multiplex PCR reads through MiXCR, listing each CDR3 protein once. This table holds about 250,000 distinct CDR3 sequences, 22% found once. This sample stems from a study of T cells in Graves' hyperthyroidism and ophthalmopathy. Broader study findings: Peripheral blood also featured most of the thyroid clonotypes expanded above 0.001.

There are 12 residues in the CDR3. CDR1 and CDR2 (germline): SNHLY, FYNNEI. Material: blood. The TCR comes from a man aged 30 to 39 with Graves' ophthalmopathy. The chain employs TRBV2 and TRBJ2-7; 7 bases agree with TRBD2. CDR3 bases: TGTGTCAACAGCCGGGGAGGGTACGAGCAGTACTTC. Amino acids: CVNSRGGYEQYF.